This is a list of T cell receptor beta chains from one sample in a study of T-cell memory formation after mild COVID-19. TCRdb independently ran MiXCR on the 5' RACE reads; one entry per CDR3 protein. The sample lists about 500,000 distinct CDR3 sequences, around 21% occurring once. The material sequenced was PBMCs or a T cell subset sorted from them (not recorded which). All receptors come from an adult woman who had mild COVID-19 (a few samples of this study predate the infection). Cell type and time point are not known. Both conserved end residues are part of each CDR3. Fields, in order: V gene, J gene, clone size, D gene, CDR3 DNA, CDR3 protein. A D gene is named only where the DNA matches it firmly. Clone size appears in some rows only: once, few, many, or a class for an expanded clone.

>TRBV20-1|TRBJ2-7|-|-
TGCAGTGCTAGAGACGCGTGGCTCGAGCAGTACTTC
CSARDAWLEQYF
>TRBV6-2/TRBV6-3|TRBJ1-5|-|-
TGTGCCAGCAGTTACGCGGCTGGCCCCAATCAGCCCCAGCATTTT
CASSYAAGPNQPQHF
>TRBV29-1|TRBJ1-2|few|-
TGCAGCGTTGAAGATCGGGCTCGGCTCACCTTC
CSVEDRARLTF
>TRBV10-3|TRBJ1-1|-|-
TGTGCCATCAGTGAGTCGATGGGTCCTGAAGCTTTCTTT
CAISESMGPEAFF
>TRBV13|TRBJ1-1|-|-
TGTGCCAGCAGCACCCTGGGGGTAGGGAACACTGAAGCTTTCTTT
CASSTLGVGNTEAFF
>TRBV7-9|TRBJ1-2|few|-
TGTGCCAGCAGCTCTACTCCGGACTCACGTGGCTACACCTTC
CASSSTPDSRGYTF
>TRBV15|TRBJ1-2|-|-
TGTGCCACCAGCAGAGATATGGGGGCTAACGGCTACACCTTC
CATSRDMGANGYTF
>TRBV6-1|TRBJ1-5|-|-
TGTGCCAGCAACCGAGGCGGCAGCAATCAGCCCCAGCATTTT
CASNRGGSNQPQHF
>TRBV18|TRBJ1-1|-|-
TGTGCCAGCTCATCGGGAGCCTTGAACACTGAAGCTTTCTTT
CASSSGALNTEAFF
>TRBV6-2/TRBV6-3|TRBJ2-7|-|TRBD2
TGTGCCAGCAGTGGTACTAGCGGGAGTGTCGACGAGCAGTACTTC
CASSGTSGSVDEQYF
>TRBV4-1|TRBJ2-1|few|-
TGCGCCAGCAGCCAAGTTTTAGCAAGCGATGAGCAGTTCTTC
CASSQVLASDEQFF
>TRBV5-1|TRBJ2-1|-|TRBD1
TGCGCCAGCAGCTTGGGAGGACAGGGAGGCAATGAGCAGTTCTTC
CASSLGGQGGNEQFF